The 21 T cell receptor beta chains listed next were all sequenced from one sample in a study of CD8+ T cells in alopecia areata. Extraction and reverse transcription of RNA yielded cDNA as the sequencing template. Produced via immunoSEQ multiplex PCR; TCRdb's table is partial and in-frame only. The profile covers about 270,000 clones, none occurring a single time. The authors sorted pooled cutaneous lymph node cells using CD4, CD8alpha, NKG2D, NKG2ACE and other markers. Sequenced input: CD4+ T cells sorted from a lymph node. The receptors derive from a C3H/HeJ mouse with alopecia areata. These mice share the MHC haplotype H2-k.

Note on this clone: The genes and germline here are from mouse. The missing CDR3 end, 4 residues past where the read stops, is filled in from the germline J gene. The chain employs TRBV5 and TRBJ2-7; TRBD2 aligns across 9 bases. Germline values: CDR1 LGHNA, CDR2 YNLKQL (reference sequence). This CDR3 has 16 residues. Trimming at V came to 0 bases and at J to 0 bases, leaving 3 bases not matched to a gene. The CDR3 sequence: CASSQDGGASSYEQYF. Incomplete CDR3 DNA: TGTGCCAGCAGCCAAGATGGGGGGGCGAGCTCCTAT.

With regard to this clone: The germline and genes are mouse ones. Read sequence stops 4 residues before the CDR3 end, and the germline J gene provides the missing end. The rearrangement uses TRBV1 and TRBJ2-3; no reliable D call. Per the germline V gene, CDR1 is NSQYPW and CDR2 is LRSPGD (reference sequence). The CDR3 runs 12 residues. Trimming removed 4 bases at V and 3 bases at J, with 5 bases between. The CDR3 loop is CTCSEGAETLYF. The sequenced part of the CDR3 DNA is TGCACCTGCAGTGAAGGGGCAGAA.

In the case of this clone: The gene names here belong to mouse. The read falls 4 residues short of the CDR3 end, and the missing part is taken from the germline J gene. This chain connects TRBV13-3 to TRBJ2-3; D possibly corresponds to TRBD1 (6 bases). Between the trimmed V and J ends, which lost 4 bases and 1 base, there was a span of 13 bases. CDR1 and CDR2 from the germline V gene are NNHDY and SYVADS. The CDR3 has 15 residues. The CDR3 loop reads CASSYREGGAETLYF. CDR3 bases read: TGTGCCAGCAGTTACAGGGAAGGGGGTGCAGAA.

This clone was detected only a few times. Gene names are mouse gene names. The CDR3 is cut off 4 residues early in the read; its end comes from the germline J gene. The chain is built from TRBV13-1 and TRBJ2-3; 11 nucleotides match TRBD2. Germline V gene lookup returns CDR1 NSHNY and CDR2 SYGAGN. The trim removed 4 bases at V and 3 bases at J, leaving 4 bases unmatched. The CDR3 covers 15 residues. Partial CDR3 DNA: TGTGCCAGCAGTTCCCGGGACTGGGGGGCAGAA. Amino acids: CASSSRDWGAE. The whole CDR3 region reads CASSSRDWGAETLYF.

On this clone: Gene labels here are mouse ones. Sequencing ends 4 residues short of the CDR3 end; the germline J gene provides the rest. The genes are TRBV19 and TRBJ2-7; D is perhaps TRBD2 (7 bases). Germline V gene data show CDR1 as FNHDT and CDR2 as SITEND (reference sequence). This CDR3 is built from 12 residues. CDR3: CASRGGLHEQYF. The CDR3 DNA, read in part, is TGTGCCAGCAGAGGGGGGCTCCAT. The complete variable domain, with remaining parts taken from reference TRBV19 and TRBJ2-7, reads GGIITQTPKFLIGQEGQKLTLKCQQNFNHDTMYWYRQDSGKGLRLIYYSITENDLQKGDLSEGYDASREKKSSFSLTVTSAQKNEMAVFLCASRGGLHEQYFGPGTRLTVL.

At least ten counts were recorded for this clone. Any gene name here is a mouse gene name. The observed sequence ends 4 residues before the CDR3 terminus, with the missing tail filled in from the germline J gene. Other DNA variants within this sample encode the same CDR3. V is TRBV13-3 and J is TRBJ2-1, with 9 bases fitting TRBD1. CDR3 length: 15 amino acids. With V trimmed by 5 bases and J by 1 base, 4 bases remained unmatched. Germline V gene lookup returns CDR1 NNHDY and CDR2 SYVADS. The sequenced CDR3 bases are TGTGCCAGCAGCCCCGGGACAGGGAACTATGCT. The encoded protein is CASSPGTGNYA. The entire CDR3 protein reads CASSPGTGNYAEQFF.

On this clone itself: Germline and genes here are mouse. The CDR3 extends 4 residues past the end of the read, so its final part is completed from the germline J gene. V gene TRBV13-2 combines with J gene TRBJ2-1, with D tentatively TRBD2 (6 bases). V gave up 0 bases and J gave up 1 base, with 11 bases separating them. This CDR3 spans 16 amino acids. Germline assignment: CDR1 NNHNN and CDR2 SYGAGS (reference sequence). Incomplete CDR3 DNA: TGTGCCAGCGGTGATGCATCCGGGGGGAACTATGCT. Protein: CASGDASGGNYA. The full CDR3 protein is CASGDASGGNYAEQFF.

At least ten counts were recorded for this clone. All gene names here are mouse names. From the germline J gene comes the end of the CDR3, since the read stops 4 residues before it. The V call is TRBV13-1, the J call TRBJ2-2, with D possibly matching TRBD1 (6 bases). Germline CDR1 is NSHNY and CDR2 is SYGAGN. The CDR3 is made up of 15 amino acids. V lost 5 bases, J lost 0 bases, and 11 bases lay in between. The chain's CDR3 is CASRAGTTNTGQLYF. CDR3 DNA, as far as it was read: TGTGCCAGCAGGGCCGGGACAACAAACACCGGG.

For this clone: The listed genes are named as in mouse. The read ends 4 residues before the CDR3 terminus; that terminus is restored from the germline J gene. This chain uses TRBV13-2 with TRBJ2-1; D unclear. In germline, CDR1 is NNHNN, CDR2 SYGAGS (reference sequence). The CDR3 has 13 amino acids. V was trimmed by 4 bases and J by 4 bases, leaving 9 bases between them. The CDR3 protein is CASGPQNYAEQFF. CDR3 DNA, as far as it was read: TGTGCCAGCGGTCCACAGAATTATGCT.

On this clone itself: The gene names given are mouse names. Sequencing ends 4 residues short of the CDR3 end; the germline J gene provides the rest. V and J are TRBV4 and TRBJ2-2, with TRBD2 matching 10 bases. Germline CDR1 is LGHDT and CDR2 is YNNKQL (reference sequence). V gave up 4 bases and J gave up 2 bases; unmatched junction bases: 4. This CDR3 spans 16 amino acids. The sequenced CDR3 bases are TGTGCCAGCAGCTCCTGGGGGGGCGCGAACACCGGG. Protein sequence: CASSSWGGANTG. The whole CDR3 is CASSSWGGANTGQLYF.

This clone was seen a few times. Gene labels here are mouse ones. The read ends 4 residues early relative to the CDR3; the germline J gene fills the gap. Other nucleotide sequences in the sample specify the same CDR3. J is TRBJ2-5 and V is TRBV31, with 7 nucleotides matching TRBD1. Germline V gives CDR1 GKSSPN, CDR2 SITVG. This CDR3 contains 13 residues. The CDR3 here is CAWSLGTEDTQYF. The CDR3 DNA, read in part, is TGTGCCTGGAGTCTTGGGACAGAAGAC.

This clone was seen more than once but under ten times. Gene names and germline refer to mouse. The CDR3 extends 4 residues past the end of the read, so its final part is completed from the germline J gene. J is TRBJ2-1 and V is TRBV5; TRBD2 matches at 8 bases. The CDR3 runs to 15 residues. The J segment lost 6 bases and the V segment lost 0 bases, leaving 4 bases of the junction unmatched. Germline lookup yields CDR1 LGHNA and CDR2 YNLKQL (reference sequence). The DNA read from the CDR3 is TGTGCCAGCAGCCAAGAGGCTGGGGGGATTGCT. Translation gives CASSQEAGGIA. The CDR3, in full, reads CASSQEAGGIAEQFF.

As for this clone: The gene names given are mouse names. The CDR3 end lies 4 residues beyond the end of the read and is filled in from the germline J gene. Other DNA variants within this sample encode the same CDR3. The genes are TRBV13-1 and TRBJ2-5; 7 bases map to TRBD2. Germline-derived CDR1 and CDR2 are NSHNY and SYGAGN. The CDR3 has 12 residues. Incomplete CDR3 DNA: TGTGCCAGCAGCTGGGGGAGGGAC. This gives the protein CASSWGRD. The whole CDR3 is CASSWGRDTQYF.

A few counts support this clone. Gene names are mouse gene names. CDR3 residues: CASSQEQNYEQYF. The DNA read from the CDR3 is TGTGCCAGCAGCCAAGAACAAAACTAT. The chain employs TRBV5 and TRBJ2-7, with D uncertain. The CDR3 goes on 4 residues after the read ends, and that part is filled in from the germline J gene. The CDR3 is 13 residues long. With 0 bases removed from V and 3 bases from J, the gap between germline ends came to 6 bases. Germline V gives CDR1 LGHNA, CDR2 YNLKQL (reference sequence).

This clone was detected only a few times. Gene labels here are mouse ones. The read ends 4 residues early relative to the CDR3; the germline J gene fills the gap. V usage is TRBV31 and J usage is TRBJ2-2; D perhaps matches TRBD1 (5 bases). Trimming took off 0 bases at V and 0 bases at J, with 8 bases between the two ends. Germline V gene lookup returns CDR1 GKSSPN and CDR2 SITVG. The CDR3 is made up of 15 amino acids. Partial CDR3 DNA: TGTGCCTGGAGTCTAGCCAGGGCAAACACCGGG. Its translation: CAWSLARANTG. The whole CDR3 protein reads CAWSLARANTGQLYF. The entire variable domain, with the rest obtained from reference TRBV31 and TRBJ2-2, is as follows: AQTIHQWPVAEIKAVGSPLSLGCTIKGKSSPNLYWYWQATGGTLQQLFYSITVGQVESVVQLNLSASRPKDDQFILSTEKLLLSHSGFYLCAWSLARANTGQLYFGEGSKLTVL.

A word on this clone: Mouse germline and gene names are used. The CDR3 is cut off 4 residues early in the read; its end comes from the germline J gene. V usage is TRBV1 and J usage is TRBJ2-3; weak D call: TRBD1 (6 bases). Trimming stripped 3 bases from V and 1 base from J, with 14 bases between. Per the germline V gene, CDR1 is NSQYPW and CDR2 is LRSPGD (reference sequence). CDR3 size: 16 residues. This CDR3 is CTCSAGWEGGAETLYF. The CDR3 bases that were read are TGCACCTGCAGTGCGGGGTGGGAGGGGGGTGCAGAA. Together with reference TRBV1 and TRBJ2-3, the CDR3 gives the full variable domain: VTLLEQNPRWRLVPRGQAVNLRCILKNSQYPWMSWYQQDLQKQLQWLFTLRSPGDKEVKSLPGADYLATRVTDTELRLQVANMSQGRTLYCTCSAGWEGGAETLYFGSGTRLTVL.

This clone was picked up a small number of times. The listed genes are named as in mouse. Coverage ceases 4 residues before the CDR3 finishes, and the germline J gene fills in the end. Distinct nucleotide sequences in the sample also encode this CDR3. The chain uses TRBV13-2 and TRBJ1-1; 7 bases are shared with TRBD1. The CDR3 is 12 residues long. CDR1 is NNHNN, CDR2 SYGAGS, per germline (reference sequence). Incomplete CDR3 DNA: TGTGCCAGCGGAACAGGGGTGACA. Encoded protein: CASGTGVT. In full, the CDR3 is CASGTGVTEVFF.

About this clone itself: Mouse gene names apply. The read terminates 4 residues ahead of where the CDR3 ends, so the germline J gene completes it. J is TRBJ2-5 and V is TRBV13-2; 9 bases are a match to TRBD1. Germline values: CDR1 NNHNN, CDR2 SYGAGS (reference sequence). The CDR3 is 15 residues long. CDR3 DNA, as far as it was read: TGTGCCAGCGGTGCCTCCGGGACAGGGAAAGAC. Translated, it gives CASGASGTGKD. The full-length CDR3 reads as CASGASGTGKDTQYF.

This clone was counted only a few times. The genes and germline here are from mouse. The CDR3 goes on 4 residues after the read ends, and that part is filled in from the germline J gene. The rearrangement links TRBV19 to TRBJ2-7; TRBD2 matches at 14 bases. The length of the CDR3 is 15 residues. Germline-derived CDR1 and CDR2 are FNHDT and SITEND (reference sequence). The CDR3 sequence is CASSRDWGGGHEQYF. Incomplete CDR3 DNA: TGTGCCAGCAGCAGGGACTGGGGGGGCGGTCAT.

The sample holds a few counts of this clone. Genes and germline come from the mouse. The missing CDR3 end, 4 residues past where the read stops, is filled in from the germline J gene. The J gene is TRBJ2-5, the V gene TRBV5, with TRBD2 identical over 7 bases. The germline V gene encodes CDR1 LGHNA and CDR2 YNLKQL (reference sequence). The junction had 5 bases not matched to a gene; V was cut back by 0 bases and J by 2 bases. CDR3 length equals 16 residues. CDR3 sequence: CASSQDRGGTQDTQYF. Partial CDR3 DNA: TGTGCCAGCAGCCAAGATCGGGGGGGGACCCAAGAC.

As for this clone: The gene names given are mouse names. The sequenced fragment ends 4 residues before the CDR3 boundary, so the rest is inferred from the germline J gene. V gene TRBV1 combines with J gene TRBJ2-1, with TRBD1 identical over 7 bases. The CDR3 runs 14 residues. CDR1 is NSQYPW, CDR2 LRSPGD, per germline (reference sequence). Losses at the gene ends were 0 bases for V and 5 bases for J; bases not matched to a gene: 1. The CDR3 bases that were read are TGCACCTGCAGTGCAGATGGGACAGATGCT. Its protein product is CTCSADGTDA. The whole CDR3 sequence is CTCSADGTDAEQFF.